These 30 T cell receptor beta chains came from one sample sequenced in a study of shared clonotypes between healthy human individuals (dated by TCRdb to between 2020 and 2021). Receptor amplification or capture employed the immunoSEQ multiplex PCR assay. TCRdb took this table from immuneACCESS and kept in-frame rearrangements with V and J called. Such tables lack part of the clones; where checked against another copy, unresolved V genes explain under half of the gap, and the rest is unexplained. The sample has about 2.4 million clones on record, over 85% of them singletons. 0.36% of the sample goes to the ten largest clones. Sequencing was carried out using naive CD4+ T cells from PBMCs. The label giving this sample's cell subset or site can be read as: CD45RA+ positively selected. Every receptor here comes from a man younger than 35 in good health. Some clones in this sample may be carry-over from other donors' samples.

The J gene is TRBJ2-2, the V gene TRBV18, with 8 bases fitting TRBD1. CDR1 KGHSH and CDR2 LQKENI come from the germline V gene. The CDR3 contains 16 residues. The trim removed 1 base at V and 3 bases at J, leaving 4 bases unmatched. The DNA for the CDR3 is TGTGCCAGCTCACCACAGGCGACAGGGGACACCGGGGAGCTGTTTTTT. Protein product: CASSPQATGDTGELFF.

The CDR3 DNA sequence: TGCGCCAGGATGGGATTAGATTCCTACAATGAGCAGTTCTTC. This translates into CARMGLDSYNEQFF. V usage is TRBV10-2 and J usage is TRBJ2-1; unclear D gene. This CDR3 is built from 14 residues. V gave up 9 bases and J gave up 1 base, with 13 bases separating them. Looked up from germline, CDR1 is WSHSY and CDR2 is SAAADI.

The genes are TRBV9 and TRBJ2-1, with D perhaps matching TRBD2 (6 bases). Germline CDR1 reads SGDLS; CDR2 reads YYNGEE. Trimming stripped 2 bases from V and 3 bases from J, with 9 bases between. CDR3 length: 14 residues. CDR3 nucleotide sequence: TGTGCCAGCAGCGTGTATAGCGGCTACAATGAGCAGTTCTTC. This codes for CASSVYSGYNEQFF.

V usage is TRBV7-9 and J usage is TRBJ1-1; D is unclear. CDR1 is SEHNR, CDR2 FQNEAQ, per germline (reference sequence). CDR3 length: 17 amino acids. Deletions cut 3 bases from V and 5 bases from J, with 22 bases between. CDR3 DNA: TGTGCCAGCAGCTTGTCCGCCAGCCATGGCCTGGGGACTGAAGCTTTCTTT. This encodes CASSLSASHGLGTEAFF.

The sample holds one count of this clone. This chain uses TRBV19 with TRBJ1-1; no definite D call. The CDR3 is 13 residues long. CDR1 is LNHDA and CDR2 is SQIVND in the germline V gene (reference sequence). The V end lost 5 bases, the J end lost 1 base, and 8 bases lay between the germline ends. CDR3 residues: CASSRQTNTEAFF. DNA of the CDR3: TGTGCCAGTAGTCGACAAACGAACACTGAAGCTTTCTTT.

The count of this clone is one. Other DNA variants within this sample encode the same CDR3. The rearrangement uses TRBV9 and TRBJ2-2, with D uncertain. The CDR3 sequence is 13 residues long. Germline V CDR1 and CDR2: SGDLS, YYNGEE. Trimming shortened V by 2 bases and J by 4 bases, and 6 bases separated the two germline ends. The CDR3 coding sequence is TGTGCCAGCAGCGTGGTCCCCACCGGGGAGCTGTTTTTT. Encoded protein: CASSVVPTGELFF.

The chain couples TRBV6-5 to TRBJ2-7; possible D gene TRBD2, 5 bases. Trimming cost V 0 bases and J 0 bases, with 12 bases left between them. Germline CDR1 and CDR2: MNHEY and SVGAGI. The CDR3 covers 16 residues. The CDR3 DNA sequence: TGTGCCAGCAGTTACTCGAGCGGTACTAGCTCCTACGAGCAGTACTTC. Its translation is CASSYSSGTSSYEQYF.

The chain links TRBV6-4 to TRBJ2-2; TRBD2 is a possible D gene (6 bases). The CDR3 length is 16 residues. The V gene lost 2 bases and the J gene lost 8 bases, with 18 bases spanning the gap. Germline loops: CDR1 MRHNA, CDR2 SNTAGT. CDR3 sequence: CASSDVAGSKVGELFF. The DNA for the CDR3 is TGTGCCAGCAGTGACGTGGCCGGGAGTAAAGTGGGGGAGCTGTTTTTT.

As to this clone: Other DNA sequences of this sample code for an identical CDR3. The chain links TRBV29-1 to TRBJ1-2; D is uncertain. Germline CDR1 SQVTM, CDR2 ANQGSEA. This CDR3 spans 11 amino acids. Trimming removed 0 bases from V and 8 bases from J, with 7 bases in between. The CDR3 is CSVEDGGGYTF. As DNA, the CDR3 is TGCAGCGTTGAAGATGGTGGCGGCTACACCTTC.

The rearrangement joins TRBV6-5 to TRBJ1-5; D call uncertain. The CDR3 contains 13 residues. Germline CDR1 MNHEY, CDR2 SVGAGI. V was pared by 6 bases and J by 3 bases, with 9 bases between. In DNA, the CDR3 is TGTGCCAGCAGGGGCACGTACAATCAGCCCCAGCATTTT. As protein: CASRGTYNQPQHF.

Worth noting for this clone: This sample also contains other DNA sequences that code for the same CDR3. This chain links TRBV5-1 with TRBJ2-4, with D tentatively TRBD1 or TRBD2 (5 bases each). CDR3 length equals 15 residues. Germline assignment: CDR1 SGHRS and CDR2 YFSETQ. Trimming took 0 bases from V and 1 from J, leaving 8 bases between them. DNA for the CDR3: TGCGCCAGCAGCTTGGGAGGGGTGGCCAAAAACATTCAGTACTTC. Protein product: CASSLGGVAKNIQYF. The full variable domain, completed using reference TRBV5-1 and TRBJ2-4, is KAGVTQTPRYLIKTRGQQVTLSCSPISGHRSVSWYQQTPGQGLQFLFEYFSETQRNKGNFPGRFSGRQFSNSRSEMNVSTLELGDSALYLCASSLGGVAKNIQYFGAGTRLSVL.

This clone occurred once. The chain recombines TRBV5-1 with TRBJ1-3; D gene unclear. This CDR3 has 17 residues. Trimming removed 0 bases at V and 4 bases at J, with 17 bases between. The germline V gene has CDR1 SGHRS and CDR2 YFSETQ. CDR3 sequence reads: CASSLEGGTPWGNTIYF. The CDR3 DNA reads as TGCGCCAGCAGCTTGGAGGGTGGAACCCCCTGGGGAAACACCATATATTTT.

The rearrangement links TRBV29-1 to TRBJ2-6, with 7 positions matching TRBD2. The CDR3 covers 13 residues. V was clipped by 7 bases and J by 9 bases; unmatched bases: 9. Germline CDR1 and CDR2: SQVTM and ANQGSEA. CDR3 amino acids: CSALAAGVNVLTF. In DNA, the CDR3 is TGCAGCGCCCTAGCGGCGGGAGTCAACGTCCTGACTTTC.

J is TRBJ2-7 and V is TRBV5-1; the D gene could be TRBD1 or TRBD2 (5 bases each). Looked up from germline, CDR1 is SGHRS and CDR2 is YFSETQ. V lost 3 bases and J 1 base, leaving 17 bases between the germline ends. CDR3 length: 16 residues. The CDR3 protein is CASSSLPPRGSYEQYF. In nucleotides, the CDR3 is TGCGCCAGCAGCTCCCTGCCCCCGAGGGGATCCTACGAGCAGTACTTC. Using reference TRBV5-1 and TRBJ2-7 for the parts outside the CDR3, the full variable domain is KAGVTQTPRYLIKTRGQQVTLSCSPISGHRSVSWYQQTPGQGLQFLFEYFSETQRNKGNFPGRFSGRQFSNSRSEMNVSTLELGDSALYLCASSSLPPRGSYEQYFGPGTRLTVT.

This chain links TRBV15 with TRBJ2-3, with 12 bases that match TRBD1. V was clipped by 9 bases and J by 4 bases; unmatched bases: 5. In germline, CDR1 is LNHNV, CDR2 YYDKDF (reference sequence). The CDR3 loop spans 14 amino acids. The CDR3 nucleotides read TGTGCCACGGGGGGACAGGGGGCTTCAGATACGCAGTATTTT. Translation gives CATGGQGASDTQYF.

In the case of this clone: At the DNA level, this CDR3 is encoded by other sequences in the same sample as well. The V and J genes are TRBV7-3 and TRBJ1-3, with D hard to call. Trimming took off 2 bases at V and 1 base at J, with 3 bases between the two ends. CDR3 length equals 13 residues. Per germline, CDR1 SGHTA and CDR2 FQGTGA. The DNA for the CDR3 is TGTGCCAGCAGCTTAGGATCTGGAAACACCATATATTTT. Translation: CASSLGSGNTIYF.

The chain employs TRBV18 and TRBJ1-2; 7 positions agree with TRBD1. V shed 0 bases, J shed 0 bases, and the junction held 4 bases outside the gene matches. This CDR3 contains 16 residues. Germline CDR1 KGHSH, CDR2 LQKENI. CDR3 protein: CASSPPRGRTNYGYTF. In DNA, the CDR3 is TGTGCCAGCTCACCACCGAGGGGGCGCACTAACTATGGCTACACCTTC.

For the CDR3, the DNA is TGTGCCACAAGAATAGCGGGAGGTTCCTACGAGCAGTACTTC. Encoded protein: CATRIAGGSYEQYF. The chain joins TRBV13 to TRBJ2-7, with 10 bases that match TRBD2. Germline loops: CDR1 PRHDT, CDR2 FYEKMQ (reference sequence). This CDR3 has 14 amino acids. V shed 10 bases and J 1 base; nucleotides not matched to a gene: 7.

Only one count was recorded for this clone. The rearrangement uses TRBV11-2 and TRBJ2-1; 9 positions agree with TRBD1. CDR1 and CDR2 from the germline V gene are SGHAT and FQNNGV. The CDR3 length is 14 residues. The J segment lost 9 bases and the V segment lost 5 bases, leaving 8 bases of the junction unmatched. The CDR3 reads CASSQGTGSPEQFF. The CDR3 DNA reads TGTGCCAGCAGCCAAGGGACAGGGAGTCCTGAGCAGTTCTTC.

J is TRBJ2-3 and V is TRBV5-8; D uncertain. This CDR3 is built from 13 residues. Looked up from germline, CDR1 is SGHTS and CDR2 is YDEGEE. Trimming left V 7 bases short and J 3 bases short, with 12 bases between. The CDR3 DNA is TGTGCCAGCCCCCGGGTAGGGACAGATACGCAGTATTTT. The encoded protein is CASPRVGTDTQYF.

The rearrangement links TRBV29-1 to TRBJ2-3; no reliable D call. CDR1 and CDR2 (germline): SQVTM, ANQGSEA. Trimming removed 2 bases at V and 9 bases at J, with 15 bases between. This CDR3 is 13 amino acids long. CDR3 amino acids: CSVEIASGETQYF. The DNA of the CDR3 is TGCAGCGTTGAAATCGCTAGTGGGGAAACGCAGTATTTT.

The V and J genes are TRBV27 and TRBJ2-3; D uncertain. Germline lookup yields CDR1 MNHEY and CDR2 SMNVEV (reference sequence). Trimming shortened V by 0 bases and J by 4 bases, and 11 bases separated the two germline ends. The CDR3 totals 15 residues. CDR3 DNA: TGTGCCAGCAGTTTATCCCGAGTTGGCGCAGATACGCAGTATTTT. Translating it yields CASSLSRVGADTQYF.

V usage is TRBV5-1 and J usage is TRBJ1-1; D is ambiguous. The germline V gene has CDR1 SGHRS and CDR2 YFSETQ. V lost 5 bases to trimming and J lost 0 bases, with 5 bases between them. The CDR3 contains 12 residues. The CDR3, as DNA: TGCGCCAGCAGTTCCGTGAACACTGAAGCTTTCTTT. It yields the protein CASSSVNTEAFF. The full variable domain, rest sourced from reference TRBV5-1 and TRBJ1-1, is KAGVTQTPRYLIKTRGQQVTLSCSPISGHRSVSWYQQTPGQGLQFLFEYFSETQRNKGNFPGRFSGRQFSNSRSEMNVSTLELGDSALYLCASSSVNTEAFFGQGTRLTVV.

The V call is TRBV6-1, the J call TRBJ2-7, with TRBD1 matching 7 bases. The CDR3 runs 14 residues. The trim removed 6 bases at V and 3 bases at J, leaving 8 bases unmatched. The germline V gene has CDR1 MNHNS and CDR2 SASEGT. CDR3: CASRAGGGLYEQYF. CDR3 in DNA: TGTGCCAGCAGGGCAGGGGGTGGACTCTACGAGCAGTACTTC.

The CDR3 reads CASSLGKEALTGELFF. The DNA of the CDR3 is TGTGCCAGCAGCTTAGGGAAAGAGGCTCTCACCGGGGAGCTGTTTTTT. The chain employs TRBV7-2 and TRBJ2-2, with D unresolved. Looked up from germline, CDR1 is SGHTA and CDR2 is FQGNSA. V gave up 1 base and J gave up 4 bases, with 13 bases separating them. The CDR3 has 16 residues.

The chain has TRBV19 and TRBJ2-7, with D hard to call. Germline-derived CDR1 and CDR2 are LNHDA and SQIVND (reference sequence). The CDR3 loop spans 13 amino acids. V lost 3 bases and J 6 bases, leaving 12 bases between the germline ends. The CDR3 region has the DNA TGTGCCAGTAGTATCACGACGGCTACCGAGCAGTACTTC. Protein: CASSITTATEQYF.

The chain is built from TRBV6-5 and TRBJ1-3; possible D gene TRBD1, 5 bases. The length of the CDR3 is 13 residues. CDR1 MNHEY and CDR2 SVGAGI come from the germline V gene. V gave up 10 bases and J gave up 0 bases, with 10 bases separating them. CDR3 in amino acids: CATQVRSGNTIYF. In DNA form, the CDR3 reads TGTGCCACACAGGTGCGCTCTGGAAACACCATATATTTT.

V and J are TRBV15 and TRBJ2-2; weak D call: TRBD2 (6 bases). The CDR3 contains 14 residues. Germline loops: CDR1 LNHNV, CDR2 YYDKDF (reference sequence). Trimming took 3 bases from V and 1 from J, leaving 6 bases between them. The CDR3 DNA reads as TGTGCCACCAGCAGGGGGGGGAACACCGGGGAGCTGTTTTTT. Translated, it gives CATSRGGNTGELFF.

About this clone: This specimen includes other DNA sequences encoding the same CDR3. The chain uses TRBV5-4 and TRBJ2-2; D might be TRBD2 (5 bases). Germline loops: CDR1 SGHNT, CDR2 YYREEE (reference sequence). The CDR3 sequence is 15 residues long. Trimming took off 0 bases at V and 5 bases at J, with 11 bases between the two ends. The CDR3 DNA reads as TGTGCCAGCAGCTTGGTCGGGCCGGGGACCGGGGAGCTGTTTTTT. This sequence encodes CASSLVGPGTGELFF. Filled out from reference TRBV5-4 and TRBJ2-2, the complete variable domain reads ETGVTQSPTHLIKTRGQQVTLRCSSQSGHNTVSWYQQALGQGPQFIFQYYREEENGRGNFPPRFSGLQFPNYSSELNVNALELDDSALYLCASSLVGPGTGELFFGEGSRLTVL.

The V call is TRBV2, the J call TRBJ1-2, with 12 nucleotides matching TRBD1. V gave up 8 bases and J gave up 2 bases; unmatched junction bases: 9. This CDR3 is built from 16 residues. Germline loops: CDR1 SNHLY, CDR2 FYNNEI. CDR3 region: CASGGRGQGANYGYTF. In DNA, the CDR3 is TGTGCCAGCGGAGGAAGGGGACAGGGGGCGAACTATGGCTACACCTTC.